These T cell receptor beta chains were read from a single sample in a study of blood T cell repertoires in COVID-19. Profiling relied on immunoSEQ multiplex PCR, and the TCRdb table lists in-frame clones only, not all of them. The table lists some 210,000 clones, 80% to 90% of them singletons. The sample was PBMCs or T cells enriched from blood (not recorded which). These receptor sequences come from a man in his forties who had recovered from COVID-19. Each CDR3 is given without its conserved first and last residue. Not all rows give a size; the values are once, few, many and, for expanded clones, a class.

>TRBV4-1|TRBJ2-7|-
ASSQGLGQGTISYEQY
>TRBV2|TRBJ1-2|-
ASSPGTGQNYGYT
>TRBV6-5|TRBJ2-2|-
ASRTAGVTGELF
>TRBV12-5|TRBJ1-6|-
ASGLGQGNSPLH
>TRBV24-1|TRBJ1-2|once
ATSDPGQGAVGYT
>TRBV11-2|TRBJ2-3|-
ASSFWVAGVTDTQY
>TRBV3-1/TRBV3-2|TRBJ1-1|-
ASSTGTGLI
>TRBV18|TRBJ2-1|-
ASSPPPTGVDEQF
>TRBV2|TRBJ2-2|-
ASTRGQGGATGELF
>TRBV3-1/TRBV3-2|TRBJ1-3|-
ASSPRGGNTIY
>TRBV12-2|TRBJ2-7|-
AIPGQGDYEQY
>TRBV29-1|TRBJ1-5|-
SVARTVDQPQH
>TRBV7-2|TRBJ2-2|-
ASSLVQGTGELF
>TRBV18|TRBJ1-2|-
ASSPTAGGYYGYT
>TRBV12-5|TRBJ1-5|-
ASGLVLGGRDQPQH
>TRBV13|TRBJ2-3|-
ASSHRTGTGVPDTQY
>TRBV15|TRBJ2-7|-
ATSREQGTPYEQY
>TRBV30|TRBJ2-1|-
AWRSQRGGNEQF
>TRBV6-5|TRBJ2-1|-
ASSPGTSGYNEQF
>TRBV24-1|TRBJ2-5|-
ATSDWQRGQKTQY
>TRBV5-1|TRBJ2-1|-
ASSSPGQPYNEQF
>TRBV4-2|TRBJ1-1|-
ASSHSRREGSAEAF
>TRBV7-2|TRBJ1-1|many
ASSSDRSTEAF
>TRBV18|TRBJ2-1|once
ASSPPRGGYDEQF
>TRBV9|TRBJ2-3|-
ASSVAFGVNEDTQY
>TRBV5-1|TRBJ1-2|-
ASSLGGLKHYGYT
>TRBV2|TRBJ2-3|-
ASRRQGNTQY
>TRBV19|TRBJ2-7|-
ASSIDGLQGPYEQY
>TRBV2|TRBJ2-7|-
ASSEGAIVHEQY
>TRBV9|TRBJ1-2|-
ASSLRQISNYGYT
>TRBV10-3|TRBJ2-2|-
AISGPGQATGELF
>TRBV13|TRBJ2-5|once
ASSKRLAGAQGRQETQY
>TRBV19|TRBJ1-4|-
ATLEGAHANEKLF
>TRBV30|TRBJ2-2|once
AWSKGSGVYTGELF
>TRBV5-1|TRBJ1-5|-
ASSSGQGSNQPQH
>TRBV2|TRBJ1-3|-
ASSFGLLGSGNTIY
>TRBV29-1|TRBJ1-2|-
SVELLGARGFSGYT
>TRBV7-2|TRBJ2-3|-
ASSFWAGGADTQY
>TRBV12-3/TRBV12-4|TRBJ1-4|few
ASSSSRGEKLF
>TRBV30|TRBJ2-1|-
AWSGGWTSSYNEQF
>TRBV5-1|TRBJ1-1|-
ASSSLGPNTEAF
>TRBV2|TRBJ2-3|-
ASGLETDTQY
>TRBV11-2|TRBJ1-3|-
ASSLEQGTGNTIY
>TRBV24-1|TRBJ2-1|-
ATSAPTSPMEQF
>TRBV11-3|TRBJ2-7|-
ASSFSDSSYEQY
>TRBV10-3|TRBJ1-1|-
AISDQIEAF
>TRBV5-6|TRBJ1-4|-
ASSRRGASEKLF